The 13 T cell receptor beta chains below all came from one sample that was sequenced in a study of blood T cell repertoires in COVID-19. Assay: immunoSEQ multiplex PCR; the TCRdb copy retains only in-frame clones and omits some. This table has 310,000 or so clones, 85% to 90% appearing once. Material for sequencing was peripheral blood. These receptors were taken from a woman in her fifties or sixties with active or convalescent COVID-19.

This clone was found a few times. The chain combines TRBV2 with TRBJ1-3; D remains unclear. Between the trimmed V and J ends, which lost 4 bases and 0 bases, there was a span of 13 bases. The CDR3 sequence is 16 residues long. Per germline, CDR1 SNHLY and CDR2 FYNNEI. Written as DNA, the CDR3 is TGTGCCAGCAGTGTGCAGGAGGGTCCCTCTGGAAACACCATATATTTT. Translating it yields CASSVQEGPSGNTIYF.

CDR3: CASSPLQGHNEKLFF. CDR3 bases: TGTGCCAGCAGTCCCCTTCAGGGGCACAATGAAAAACTGTTTTTT. V and J are TRBV28 and TRBJ1-4; possibly TRBD1 for D (6 bases). Per the germline V gene, CDR1 is MDHEN and CDR2 is SYDVKM. Trimming removed 5 bases from V and 5 bases from J, with 15 bases in between. The length of the CDR3 is 15 residues.

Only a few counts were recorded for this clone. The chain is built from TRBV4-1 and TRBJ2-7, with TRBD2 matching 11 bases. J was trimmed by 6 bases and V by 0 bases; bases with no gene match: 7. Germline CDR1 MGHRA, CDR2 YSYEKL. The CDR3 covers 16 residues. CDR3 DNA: TGCGCCAGCAGCCAAGAGGGACTAGCGGCCTTGGGCGAGCAGTACTTC. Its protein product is CASSQEGLAALGEQYF.

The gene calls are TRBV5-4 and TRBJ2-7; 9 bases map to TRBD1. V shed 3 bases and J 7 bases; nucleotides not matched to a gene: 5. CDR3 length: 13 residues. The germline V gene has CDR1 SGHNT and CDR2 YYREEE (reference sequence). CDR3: CASSSGTGSEQYF. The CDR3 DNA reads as TGTGCCAGCAGCTCCGGGACAGGGAGTGAGCAGTACTTC.

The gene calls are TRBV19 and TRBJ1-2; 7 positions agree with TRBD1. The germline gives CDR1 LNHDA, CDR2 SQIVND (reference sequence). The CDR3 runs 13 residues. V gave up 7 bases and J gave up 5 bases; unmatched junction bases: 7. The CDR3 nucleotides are TGTGCCAGTACTCAGACAGGGCTTTATGGCTACACCTTC. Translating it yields CASTQTGLYGYTF.

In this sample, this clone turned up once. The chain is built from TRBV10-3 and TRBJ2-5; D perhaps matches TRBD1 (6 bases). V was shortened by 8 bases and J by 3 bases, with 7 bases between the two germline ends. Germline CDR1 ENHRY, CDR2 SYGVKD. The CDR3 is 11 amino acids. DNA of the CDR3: TGTGCCATCGGACAGAAAGAGACCCAGTACTTC. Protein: CAIGQKETQYF.

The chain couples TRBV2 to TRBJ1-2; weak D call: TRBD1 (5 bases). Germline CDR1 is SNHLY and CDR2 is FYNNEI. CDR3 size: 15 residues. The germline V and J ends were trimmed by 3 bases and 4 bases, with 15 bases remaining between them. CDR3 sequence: CASSEEGLGAYGYTF. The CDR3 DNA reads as TGTGCCAGCAGTGAGGAAGGTCTTGGGGCCTATGGCTACACCTTC.

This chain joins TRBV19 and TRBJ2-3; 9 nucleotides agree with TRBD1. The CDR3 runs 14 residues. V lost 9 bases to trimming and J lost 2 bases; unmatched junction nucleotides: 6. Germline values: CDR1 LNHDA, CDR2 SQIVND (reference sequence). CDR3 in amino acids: CASCGTGYTDTQYF. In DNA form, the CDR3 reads TGTGCCAGCTGTGGGACAGGGTACACAGATACGCAGTATTTT.

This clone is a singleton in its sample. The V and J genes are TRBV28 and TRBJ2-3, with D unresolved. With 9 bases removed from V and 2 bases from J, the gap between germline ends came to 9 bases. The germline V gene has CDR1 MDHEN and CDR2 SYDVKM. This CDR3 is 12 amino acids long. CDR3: CASSPYTDTQYF. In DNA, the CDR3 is TGTGCCAGTTCCCCTTACACAGATACGCAGTATTTT.

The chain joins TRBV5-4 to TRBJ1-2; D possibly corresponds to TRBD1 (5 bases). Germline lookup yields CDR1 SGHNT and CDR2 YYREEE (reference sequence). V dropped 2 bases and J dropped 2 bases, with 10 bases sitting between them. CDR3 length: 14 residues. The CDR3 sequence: CASSLGHTNYGYTF. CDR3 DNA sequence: TGTGCCAGCAGCTTAGGACATACAAACTATGGCTACACCTTC.

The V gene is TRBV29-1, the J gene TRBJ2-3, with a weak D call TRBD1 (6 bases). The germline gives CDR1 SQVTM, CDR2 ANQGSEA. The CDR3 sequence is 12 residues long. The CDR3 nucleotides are TGCGTTGCGGAAAGGGGGTCAGATACGCAGTATTTT. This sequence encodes CVAERGSDTQYF.

DNA of the CDR3: TGTGCCAGCAGCAAAGCCATCGGGACTAGCGGGAGATCATACAATGAGCAGTTCTTC. Its protein is CASSKAIGTSGRSYNEQFF. The chain combines TRBV21-1 with TRBJ2-1; the table names TRBD2, a call not compared with the DNA. TRBV21-1 is a documented pseudogene. This CDR3 has 19 amino acids.

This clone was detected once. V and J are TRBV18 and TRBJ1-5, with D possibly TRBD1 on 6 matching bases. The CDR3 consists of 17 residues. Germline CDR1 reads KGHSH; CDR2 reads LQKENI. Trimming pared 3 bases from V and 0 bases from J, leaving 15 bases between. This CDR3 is CASSPQLRTDSNQPQHF. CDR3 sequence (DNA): TGTGCCAGCTCACCCCAATTACGGACAGATAGCAATCAGCCCCAGCATTTT. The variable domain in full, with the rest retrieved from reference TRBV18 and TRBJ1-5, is NAGVMQNPRHLVRRRGQEARLRCSPMKGHSHVYWYRQLPEEGLKFMVYLQKENIIDESGMPKERFSAEFPKEGPSILRIQQVVRGDSAAYFCASSPQLRTDSNQPQHFGDGTRLSIL.